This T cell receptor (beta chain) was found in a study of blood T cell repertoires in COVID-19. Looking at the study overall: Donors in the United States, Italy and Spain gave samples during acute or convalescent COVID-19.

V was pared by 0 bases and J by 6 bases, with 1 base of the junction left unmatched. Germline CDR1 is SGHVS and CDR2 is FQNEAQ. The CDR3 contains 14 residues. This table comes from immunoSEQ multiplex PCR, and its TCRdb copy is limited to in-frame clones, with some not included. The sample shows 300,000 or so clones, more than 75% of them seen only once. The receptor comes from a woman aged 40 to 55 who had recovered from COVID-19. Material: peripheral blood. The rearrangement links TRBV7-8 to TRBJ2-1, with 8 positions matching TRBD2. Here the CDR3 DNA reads TGTGCCAGCAGCTTAGCCGGGACTAGCAATGAGCAGTTCTTC. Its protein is CASSLAGTSNEQFF. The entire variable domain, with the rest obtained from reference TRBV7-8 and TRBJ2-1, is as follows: GAGVSQSPRYKVAKRGQDVALRCDPISGHVSLFWYQQALGQGPEFLTYFQNEAQLDKSGLPSDRFFAERPEGSVSTLKIQRTQQEDSAVYLCASSLAGTSNEQFFGPGTRLTVL.